The 30 T cell receptor beta chains listed next were all sequenced from one sample in a study of response to subunit inactivated influenza vaccine. TCRdb re-called the RT-PCR reads with MiXCR, one entry per CDR3 protein. The sample holds hundreds of thousands of distinct CDR3 sequences, over 11% seen once. Here the sequenced sample was PBMCs from blood, taken 14 to 15 days before vaccination. These receptors were collected from a man aged 50-60 years who received an inactivated influenza vaccine.

The gene calls are TRBV10-1 and TRBJ2-3, with D perhaps being TRBD1 or TRBD2 (5 bases each). This CDR3 has 17 amino acids. Trimming stripped 5 bases from V and 4 bases from J, with 22 bases between. Germline V gives CDR1 WNHNN, CDR2 SYGVQD (reference sequence). The chain's CDR3 is CASSIRDVGVEADTQYF. CDR3 nucleotides: TGCGCCAGCAGTATCCGGGACGTCGGGGTAGAGGCAGATACGCAGTATTTT.

The chain recombines TRBV7-2 with TRBJ2-5, with 7 bases fitting TRBD2. CDR3 length: 15 residues. The junction had 4 bases not matched to a gene; V was cut back by 1 base and J by 2 bases. Germline V lookup: CDR1 SGHTA, CDR2 FQGNSA. The CDR3 region has the DNA TGTGCCAGCAGCTTAGTTGCGGGAGCGCAAGAGACCCAGTACTTC. This encodes CASSLVAGAQETQYF. The full variable domain, completed using reference TRBV7-2 and TRBJ2-5, is GAGVSQSPSNKVTEKGKDVELRCDPISGHTALYWYRQSLGQGLEFLIYFQGNSAPDKSGLPSDRFSAERTGGSVSTLTIQRTQQEDSAVYLCASSLVAGAQETQYFGPGTRLLVL.

The sample holds a few counts of this clonotype. This sequence joins TRBV7-3 and TRBJ2-1; D perhaps matches TRBD1 (6 bases). V was cut by 6 bases and J by 10 bases, with 22 bases left in between. This CDR3 contains 15 residues. CDR1 is SGHTA, CDR2 FQGTGA, per germline. The CDR3 loop reads CASSSGWGLQREQFF. In DNA form, the CDR3 reads TGTGCCAGCAGTTCCGGATGGGGGCTCCAGCGAGAGCAGTTCTTC.

The CDR3 coding sequence is TGTGCCAGCAGACCCACTCGGCCCGGGCAGACAAGGACTTACAATGAGGAGCAGTTCTTC. Its protein is CASRPTRPGQTRTYNEEQFF. The chain carries TRBV27 and TRBJ2-1; TRBD2 is a possible D gene (5 bases). CDR3 length: 20 amino acids. V was cut by 6 bases and J by 10 bases, with 37 bases left in between. CDR1 MNHEY and CDR2 SMNVEV come from the germline V gene (reference sequence).

The sample holds a few counts of this clonotype. The rearrangement uses TRBV7-2 and TRBJ2-1; no clear D gene. Trimming left V 11 bases short and J 5 bases short, with 10 bases between. Germline V gene data show CDR1 as SGHTA and CDR2 as FQGNSA. The CDR3 spans 11 residues. CDR3: CAARLDNEQFF. In DNA, the CDR3 is TGTGCCGCCCGATTGGACAATGAGCAGTTCTTC.

This clonotype was picked up many times. V and J are TRBV20-1 and TRBJ2-4, with 7 nucleotides matching TRBD2. Per germline, CDR1 DFQATT and CDR2 SNEGSKA (reference sequence). The CDR3 contains 14 residues. J was trimmed by 8 bases and V by 0 bases; bases with no gene match: 7. CDR3 coding DNA: TGCAGTGCTAGAGACCGGATGGGGGGGTACATTCAGTACTTC. It translates to CSARDRMGGYIQYF.

This clonotype was seen at least ten times. This chain connects TRBV20-1 to TRBJ2-1, with 16 bases lining up with TRBD2. V shed 4 bases and J 8 bases; nucleotides not matched to a gene: 8. CDR1 and CDR2 from the germline V gene are DFQATT and SNEGSKA (reference sequence). The CDR3 runs to 16 residues. The CDR3 nucleotides are TGCAGTGCTACTGGGACTAGCGGGGGGGCTGGGTATGAGCAGTTCTTC. Translated: CSATGTSGGAGYEQFF.

This clonotype has more than one count but fewer than ten. V usage is TRBV30 and J usage is TRBJ2-2, with 9 bases matching TRBD1. Germline trimming cut 3 bases from V and 3 bases from J; bases unmatched to any gene: 8. The V gene's germline CDR1 is GTSNPN and CDR2 SVGIG (reference sequence). CDR3 length: 16 residues. CDR3 nucleotides: TGTGCCTGGAGCCGAGGGACAGGGCTGTACACCGGGGAGCTGTTTTTT. Its translation is CAWSRGTGLYTGELFF.

This clonotype was seen repeatedly, ten times or more. V gene TRBV12-3 or TRBV12-4 combines with J gene TRBJ2-5; D may be TRBD1 (5 bases). The CDR3 is 13 residues long. V lost 3 bases, J lost 1 base, and 6 bases lay in between. The CDR3 DNA follows: TGTGCCAGCAGTTTCCAGGGCCAAGAGACCCAGTACTTC. Translating gives CASSFQGQETQYF.

The V call is TRBV5-6, the J call TRBJ2-3; 7 bases are shared with TRBD2. CDR1 and CDR2 from the germline V gene are SGHDT and YYEEEE. This CDR3 contains 15 residues. The junction had 10 bases not matched to a gene; V was cut back by 7 bases and J by 2 bases. The CDR3 sequence: CASGLGSGITDTQYF. In DNA form, the CDR3 reads TGTGCCAGCGGTTTGGGGAGCGGGATCACAGATACGCAGTATTTT.

This clonotype was seen ten or more times. V gene TRBV4-3 combines with J gene TRBJ2-2, with TRBD2 matching 7 bases. This CDR3 has 17 residues. The V segment lost 0 bases and the J segment 8 bases; nucleotides outside the gene matches: 12. CDR1 and CDR2 from the germline V gene are LGHNA and YSLEER. CDR3 residues: CASSQDLATSLNGELFF. The CDR3 DNA reads as TGCGCCAGCAGCCAAGATTTAGCGACTAGCTTAAATGGGGAGCTGTTTTTT.

This chain connects TRBV4-1 to TRBJ1-5, with 12 positions matching TRBD1. Germline V gene sequence: CDR1 MGHRA, CDR2 YSYEKL. V shed 0 bases, J shed 9 bases, and the junction held 6 bases outside the gene matches. The CDR3 extends over 16 amino acids. The CDR3 sequence is CASSQEWDRGHRPQHF. The CDR3, as DNA: TGCGCCAGCAGCCAAGAATGGGACAGGGGGCATCGGCCCCAGCATTTT.

The genes are TRBV7-2 and TRBJ2-7; tentatively, D is TRBD2 (6 bases). Germline CDR1 SGHTA, CDR2 FQGNSA. The V gene lost 5 bases and the J gene lost 6 bases, with 11 bases spanning the gap. There are 12 residues in the CDR3. The CDR3 DNA reads as TGTGCCAGCAGCCACTGGCGGGGCGAGCAGTACTTC. Translation gives CASSHWRGEQYF.

This chain links TRBV20-1 with TRBJ2-1; D tentatively fits TRBD1 or TRBD2 (5 bases each). Germline CDR1 DFQATT, CDR2 SNEGSKA (reference sequence). The CDR3 covers 16 residues. V gave up 3 bases and J gave up 7 bases, with 22 bases separating them. CDR3 nucleotide sequence: TGCAGTGCTAGCCCGCTCGGGATGGGGCTGAGGAATGAGCAGTTCTTC. Protein product: CSASPLGMGLRNEQFF.

This clonotype has just a few counts. This sequence joins TRBV12-3 or TRBV12-4 and TRBJ2-2; 7 bases fit TRBD2. After removal of 3 bases from V and 7 bases from J, the junction contained 32 bases not matched to a gene. The CDR3 covers 23 residues. This chain's CDR3 is CASSFWNWEGRTTKKGSGGELFF. The CDR3 bases are TGTGCCAGCAGTTTCTGGAATTGGGAGGGAAGAACGACGAAGAAGGGGTCGGGCGGGGAGCTGTTTTTT.

This clonotype was seen only a few times. V is TRBV4-2 and J is TRBJ1-5; D remains unclear. The CDR3 is 15 amino acids. Germline V lookup: CDR1 LGHNA, CDR2 YNFKEQ. V was trimmed by 1 base and J by 2 bases, leaving 9 bases between them. CDR3 sequence: CASSQAVMGNQPQHF. The CDR3 nucleotides are TGTGCCAGCAGCCAAGCCGTAATGGGCAATCAGCCCCAGCATTTT.

The J gene is TRBJ2-7, the V gene TRBV27; 9 bases line up with TRBD2. Looked up from germline, CDR1 is MNHEY and CDR2 is SMNVEV (reference sequence). Trimming cost V 5 bases and J 7 bases; bases outside gene matches: 12. CDR3 length: 15 residues. CDR3 protein: CASSPPAGGQNEQYF. CDR3 DNA: TGTGCCAGCAGTCCGCCAGCGGGGGGACAAAATGAGCAGTACTTC.

The V call is TRBV12-3 or TRBV12-4, the J call TRBJ1-5; unclear D gene. This CDR3 is built from 15 residues. V lost 5 bases, J lost 0 bases, and 11 bases lay in between. The CDR3 DNA reads as TGTGCCAGCAGTCCGTTGGGAAATAGCAATCAGCCCCAGCATTTT. It specifies CASSPLGNSNQPQHF.

The sample holds many counts of this clonotype. The V and J genes are TRBV5-1 and TRBJ2-7; 8 bases are a match to TRBD1. Germline CDR1 and CDR2: SGHRS and YFSETQ. The CDR3 runs 14 residues. V trimming: 4 bases; J trimming: 5 bases; junction bases outside the gene matches: 8. The CDR3 region has the DNA TGCGCCAGCAGCGCAGACAGGGGTAGCGACGAGCAGTACTTC. It specifies CASSADRGSDEQYF.

The genes are TRBV29-1 and TRBJ2-5; D gene ambiguous. The germline V gene encodes CDR1 SQVTM and CDR2 ANQGSEA. CDR3 size: 10 residues. V dropped 1 base and J dropped 8 bases, with 5 bases sitting between them. CDR3 amino acids: CSVEGVTQYF. CDR3 nucleotide sequence: TGCAGCGTTGAAGGGGTAACCCAGTACTTC.

This clonotype was recorded a few times. This chain connects TRBV4-3 to TRBJ1-4; no reliable D call. Deletions cut 0 bases from V and 6 bases from J, with 8 bases between. Germline lookup yields CDR1 LGHNA and CDR2 YSLEER. This CDR3 spans 14 amino acids. In DNA, the CDR3 is TGCGCCAGCAGCCAAGAGAAGTGGTATGAAAAACTGTTTTTT. As protein: CASSQEKWYEKLFF.

This clonotype was seen a handful of times. The chain recombines TRBV7-9 with TRBJ2-3; D call uncertain. V lost 4 bases and J lost 1, with 12 bases in between. The CDR3 runs to 15 residues. Looked up from germline, CDR1 is SEHNR and CDR2 is FQNEAQ (reference sequence). CDR3 amino acids: CASSYPEGRTDTQYF. The CDR3 DNA reads TGTGCCAGCAGCTACCCAGAAGGGCGCACAGATACGCAGTATTTT.

This CDR3 reads CASSSGRRAETTNEKLFF. DNA of the CDR3: TGTGCCAGCAGTTCAGGTCGTCGAGCGGAGACAACTAATGAAAAACTGTTTTTT. This chain joins TRBV6-2 or TRBV6-3 and TRBJ1-4; no clear D. V lost 4 bases and J lost 0, with 18 bases in between. The germline gives CDR1 MNHEY, CDR2 SVGEGT. The CDR3 is 18 residues long.

This clonotype was recorded at least ten times. This rearrangement joins TRBV7-6 to TRBJ1-4, with a weak D call TRBD1 (6 bases). This CDR3 region has 16 residues. V dropped 3 bases and J dropped 3 bases, with 14 bases sitting between them. Germline V lookup: CDR1 SGHVS, CDR2 FNYEAQ. The CDR3 DNA reads TGTGCCAGCAGCTTGGGGCAGGGGACGGCTAATGAAAAACTGTTTTTT. This sequence encodes CASSLGQGTANEKLFF.

This clonotype was detected a few times. The chain is built from TRBV9 and TRBJ1-2, with no clear D. The CDR3 has 13 amino acids. V lost 0 bases, J lost 1 base, and 4 bases lay in between. Germline CDR1 and CDR2: SGDLS and YYNGEE. CDR3 loop: CASSVGVNYGYTF. The DNA of the CDR3 is TGTGCCAGCAGCGTAGGGGTTAACTATGGCTACACCTTC.

This clonotype was recorded a few times. The V and J genes are TRBV5-6 and TRBJ2-7; D is possibly TRBD2 (6 bases). Per germline, CDR1 SGHDT and CDR2 YYEEEE. The CDR3 is 14 residues long. V was cut by 1 base and J by 2 bases, with 10 bases left in between. The CDR3 sequence: CASSLFSGAYEQYF. DNA of the CDR3: TGTGCCAGCAGCTTGTTTTCGGGGGCCTACGAGCAGTACTTC.

This chain links TRBV4-1 with TRBJ1-5; D may be TRBD1 (5 bases). This CDR3 has 17 amino acids. Looked up from germline, CDR1 is MGHRA and CDR2 is YSYEKL. Trimming shortened V by 2 bases and J by 1 base, and 15 bases separated the two germline ends. CDR3 bases: TGCGCCAGCAGCCAAAATTCGGTGGGGGGAAGCAATCAGCCCCAGCATTTT. Encoded protein: CASSQNSVGGSNQPQHF.

This clonotype has a count of ten or more. The chain links TRBV5-1 to TRBJ2-5, with 14 bases fitting TRBD2. Germline V gene lookup returns CDR1 SGHRS and CDR2 YFSETQ. The CDR3 contains 16 residues. V lost 4 bases and J lost 2; bases outside the gene matches: 4. The CDR3 spells CASSLGTSGGQETQYF. The DNA for the CDR3 is TGCGCCAGCAGCCTCGGGACTAGCGGGGGACAAGAGACCCAGTACTTC.

Only a few counts were recorded for this clonotype. The V gene is TRBV18, the J gene TRBJ1-5; no reliable D call. V was clipped by 0 bases and J by 4 bases, with 1 base between them. From germline, CDR1 is KGHSH and CDR2 LQKENI. This CDR3 has 12 amino acids. For the CDR3, the DNA is TGTGCCAGCTCACCACCGAATCAGCCCCAGCATTTT. Translated, it gives CASSPPNQPQHF.

This clonotype has just a few counts. The rearrangement joins TRBV7-8 to TRBJ1-5, with 9 bases identical to TRBD1. CDR1 and CDR2 (germline): SGHVS, FQNEAQ. The CDR3 contains 18 residues. V gave up 0 bases and J gave up 0 bases; unmatched junction bases: 6. The DNA of the CDR3 is TGTGCCAGCAGCTTAGCCGGGACAGGGCTTTATAGCAATCAGCCCCAGCATTTT. Amino acid sequence: CASSLAGTGLYSNQPQHF.